This entry lists 32 T cell receptor beta chains sequenced from one sample in a study of PD-1 blockade in classical Hodgkin lymphoma. This table comes from immunoSEQ multiplex PCR, and its TCRdb copy is limited to in-frame clones, with some not included. The table shows approximately 93,000 clones, with around 80% occurring only once. Time point of the sample: cycle 4 day 1 (C4D1), after more than five weeks of nivolumab. Each and every patient relapsed after autologous stem cell transplantation, and patients got differing brentuximab vedotin exposure. This sample comprised peripheral blood mononuclear cells (PBMCs), obtained before the fourth cycle of nivolumab. The receptors were sampled from a human donor with classical Hodgkin lymphoma.

This chain uses TRBV2 with TRBJ2-2, with no clear D. The V gene's germline CDR1 is SNHLY and CDR2 FYNNEI. Trimming shortened V by 6 bases and J by 7 bases, and 12 bases separated the two germline ends. This CDR3 is built from 13 residues. CDR3 in DNA: TGTGCCAGCAGCCTAGAGACGTTCGGGGAGCTGTTTTTT. This encodes CASSLETFGELFF.

The chain employs TRBV6-1 and TRBJ1-6; D gene unclear. Per the germline V gene, CDR1 is MNHNS and CDR2 is SASEGT. The CDR3 covers 14 residues. V dropped 1 base and J dropped 7 bases, with 8 bases sitting between them. In nucleotides, the CDR3 is TGTGCCAGCAGTGAAGGGTTCGGGAATTCACCCCTCCACTTT. The encoded protein is CASSEGFGNSPLHF.

This chain links TRBV7-9 with TRBJ2-2; D ambiguous. Germline values: CDR1 SEHNR, CDR2 FQNEAQ (reference sequence). The V gene lost 5 bases and the J gene lost 3 bases, with 4 bases spanning the gap. The CDR3 is 12 residues long. Written as DNA, the CDR3 is TGTGCCAGCAGCACGTACACCGGGGAGCTGTTTTTT. Its translation: CASSTYTGELFF. Looking up the rest from reference TRBV7-9 and TRBJ2-2 gives the full variable domain: DTGVSQNPRHKITKRGQNVTFRCDPISEHNRLYWYRQTLGQGPEFLTYFQNEAQLEKSRLLSDRFSAERPKGSFSTLEIQRTEQGDSAMYLCASSTYTGELFFGEGSRLTVL.

The rearrangement uses TRBV28 and TRBJ1-2; 11 bases align to TRBD1. V lost 1 base and J lost 5; bases outside the gene matches: 9. This CDR3 is 17 amino acids long. Germline V gives CDR1 MDHEN, CDR2 SYDVKM. This CDR3 is CASSLYPGQGGIYGYTF. CDR3 DNA sequence: TGTGCCAGCAGTTTATACCCGGGACAGGGGGGGATTTATGGCTACACCTTC.

This chain links TRBV7-2 with TRBJ2-2, with D possibly being TRBD1 (5 bases). This CDR3 contains 17 residues. Germline-derived CDR1 and CDR2 are SGHTA and FQGNSA. Trimming stripped 1 base from V and 5 bases from J, with 17 bases between. The CDR3 spells CASSLEAVWKGTGELFF. For the CDR3, the DNA is TGTGCCAGCAGCTTAGAGGCGGTCTGGAAGGGGACCGGGGAGCTGTTTTTT. The whole variable domain, filled in from reference TRBV7-2 and TRBJ2-2, reads GAGVSQSPSNKVTEKGKDVELRCDPISGHTALYWYRQSLGQGLEFLIYFQGNSAPDKSGLPSDRFSAERTGGSVSTLTIQRTQQEDSAVYLCASSLEAVWKGTGELFFGEGSRLTVL.

The rearrangement links TRBV10-3 to TRBJ2-5; the match to TRBD1 covers 9 bases. Trimming took 6 bases from V and 5 from J; bases not matched to a gene: 10. The CDR3 totals 15 residues. The germline gives CDR1 ENHRY, CDR2 SYGVKD. CDR3 nucleotides: TGTGCCATCAGCGATGGACAGGGGTTAGGCGAGACCCAGTACTTC. It specifies CAISDGQGLGETQYF.

The chain uses TRBV19 and TRBJ2-3; 7 nucleotides line up with TRBD2. J was trimmed by 0 bases and V by 0 bases; bases with no gene match: 6. Germline-derived CDR1 and CDR2 are LNHDA and SQIVND (reference sequence). The CDR3 covers 17 residues. CDR3 in DNA: TGTGCCAGTAGTATAGAGGCTAGCGGAGCTAGCACAGATACGCAGTATTTT. Protein: CASSIEASGASTDTQYF.

This chain links TRBV10-3 with TRBJ2-3; 8 nucleotides line up with TRBD1. Germline assignment: CDR1 ENHRY and CDR2 SYGVKD. CDR3 length: 14 amino acids. The ends lost 6 bases at V and 3 bases at J; junction bases unmatched: 5. CDR3 sequence reads: CAIRLDRVTDTQYF. CDR3 nucleotides: TGTGCCATCAGGCTGGACAGGGTTACAGATACGCAGTATTTT.

This clone was picked up a small number of times. The chain employs TRBV2 and TRBJ2-7, with 7 bases fitting TRBD2. V lost 7 bases to trimming and J lost 0 bases; unmatched junction nucleotides: 9. Germline CDR1 reads SNHLY; CDR2 reads FYNNEI. CDR3 size: 15 residues. The CDR3 DNA sequence: TGTGCCAGCACTCCCTCCGGCGGGGGCTCCTACGAGCAGTACTTC. Its translation is CASTPSGGGSYEQYF.

The V gene is TRBV5-5, the J gene TRBJ2-1; 11 nucleotides match TRBD2. The CDR3 loop spans 14 amino acids. CDR1 is SGHKS and CDR2 is YYEKEE in the germline V gene (reference sequence). With V trimmed by 4 bases and J by 7 bases, 4 bases remained unmatched. CDR3 protein: CASSDSSGGNEQFF. The CDR3 region has the DNA TGTGCCAGCAGCGACTCTAGCGGGGGGAATGAGCAGTTCTTC.

The rearrangement joins TRBV2 to TRBJ2-3; TRBD2 aligns across 9 bases. This CDR3 contains 15 residues. From germline, CDR1 is SNHLY and CDR2 FYNNEI. With V trimmed by 7 bases and J by 5 bases, 10 bases remained unmatched. CDR3 nucleotides: TGTGCCAGCAATGCCGCTAGCGGGATGCTAGATACGCAGTATTTT. As protein: CASNAASGMLDTQYF.

The chain employs TRBV5-1 and TRBJ2-2; a possible D gene is TRBD2 (6 bases). Trimming stripped 0 bases from V and 2 bases from J, with 8 bases between. This CDR3 spans 15 amino acids. Germline values: CDR1 SGHRS, CDR2 YFSETQ. The CDR3 nucleotides read TGCGCCAGCAGCTTGGGCGGGGCCAACACCGGGGAGCTGTTTTTT. Its protein is CASSLGGANTGELFF.

The rearrangement uses TRBV6-5 and TRBJ1-1, with D unresolved. Trimming left V 6 bases short and J 3 bases short, with 11 bases between. The CDR3 is 13 amino acids. Germline V lookup: CDR1 MNHEY, CDR2 SVGAGI. CDR3 nucleotides: TGTGCCAGCAGCGATACGATGGACACTGAAGCTTTCTTT. This gives the protein CASSDTMDTEAFF.

This chain links TRBV29-1 with TRBJ2-1; D possibly corresponds to TRBD2 (7 bases). Per germline, CDR1 SQVTM and CDR2 ANQGSEA. The ends were cut back, 6 bases at V and 4 bases at J, with 19 bases in the middle. The CDR3 runs to 15 residues. The DNA of the CDR3 is TGCAGCGTACCAACCGGGGGGCTCCGTTACAATGAGCAGTTCTTC. Its protein product is CSVPTGGLRYNEQFF.

This clone appeared a single time. The chain couples TRBV5-4 to TRBJ1-2; D ambiguous. Trimming took 4 bases from V and 1 from J, leaving 8 bases between them. The germline gives CDR1 SGHNT, CDR2 YYREEE (reference sequence). The CDR3 length is 13 residues. The CDR3 spells CASSVDGNYGYTF. DNA for the CDR3: TGTGCCAGCAGCGTGGACGGTAACTATGGCTACACCTTC.

In this sample, this clone turned up once. The chain links TRBV5-1 to TRBJ2-2; a weak D match, TRBD2 (5 bases). V was clipped by 0 bases and J by 0 bases, with 9 bases between them. This CDR3 is 16 amino acids long. Germline V CDR1 and CDR2: SGHRS, YFSETQ. In nucleotides, the CDR3 is TGCGCCAGCAGCTTGGCGGGAACTCCGAACACCGGGGAGCTGTTTTTT. Residues: CASSLAGTPNTGELFF.

The genes are TRBV19 and TRBJ2-5, with D possibly TRBD1 on 5 matching bases. Trimming left V 2 bases short and J 5 bases short, with 9 bases between. CDR1 and CDR2 (germline): LNHDA, SQIVND (reference sequence). CDR3 length: 13 residues. CDR3 sequence reads: CASSILAGETQYF. The CDR3 DNA reads as TGTGCCAGTAGTATATTAGCAGGGGAGACCCAGTACTTC.

This clone was seen a single time. The chain joins TRBV4-2 to TRBJ2-3; possibly TRBD2 for D (6 bases). The CDR3 loop spans 17 amino acids. Germline CDR1 is LGHNA and CDR2 is YNFKEQ. V lost 0 bases and J lost 0, with 13 bases in between. CDR3 loop: CASSQDGGWASTDTQYF. CDR3 nucleotide sequence: TGTGCCAGCAGCCAAGATGGAGGGTGGGCTAGCACAGATACGCAGTATTTT.

The chain combines TRBV18 with TRBJ1-2, with unresolved D. The germline V gene encodes CDR1 KGHSH and CDR2 LQKENI. This CDR3 spans 13 amino acids. Trimming removed 6 bases at V and 2 bases at J, with 10 bases between. The CDR3 here is CASSSDGNYGYTF. The CDR3 nucleotides read TGTGCCAGCTCTTCAGACGGCAACTATGGCTACACCTTC.

The chain uses TRBV6-5 and TRBJ2-7; 8 bases match TRBD1. CDR3 size: 15 residues. V shed 6 bases, J shed 2 bases, and the junction held 9 bases outside the gene matches. CDR1 and CDR2 from the germline V gene are MNHEY and SVGAGI. The CDR3 DNA follows: TGTGCCAGCAGCTCACAAACAGGGGGAACCTACGAGCAGTACTTC. Its protein is CASSSQTGGTYEQYF.

This clone turned up a few times. The chain links TRBV19 to TRBJ1-1; weak D call: TRBD1 (6 bases). V gave up 3 bases and J gave up 0 bases, with 14 bases separating them. The CDR3 covers 16 residues. Germline V lookup: CDR1 LNHDA, CDR2 SQIVND (reference sequence). This chain's CDR3 is CASSIIRGRVNTEAFF. In DNA form, the CDR3 reads TGTGCCAGTAGTATCATCCGGGGGCGGGTGAACACTGAAGCTTTCTTT.

J is TRBJ2-3 and V is TRBV2; D gene unclear. Trimming left V 5 bases short and J 2 bases short, with 11 bases between. The germline gives CDR1 SNHLY, CDR2 FYNNEI. The CDR3 is 14 amino acids. CDR3 residues: CASSLQRTTDTQYF. CDR3 nucleotide sequence: TGTGCCAGCAGTTTGCAGAGGACCACAGATACGCAGTATTTT.

This chain links TRBV6-5 with TRBJ1-4; 10 positions agree with TRBD1. The germline V gene has CDR1 MNHEY and CDR2 SVGAGI. The V segment lost 0 bases and the J segment 7 bases; nucleotides outside the gene matches: 5. This CDR3 spans 16 amino acids. CDR3 residues: CASSYSGGQGSEKLFF. Here the CDR3 DNA reads TGTGCCAGCAGTTACTCGGGGGGACAGGGGAGTGAAAAACTGTTTTTT.

The table lists this clone with a few counts. The V and J genes are TRBV11-3 and TRBJ1-2; D might be TRBD1 (6 bases). The V gene's germline CDR1 is SGHNT and CDR2 YENEEA. CDR3 length: 15 residues. Trimming stripped 3 bases from V and 3 bases from J, with 14 bases between. CDR3 DNA: TGTGCCAGCAGCTTCCCGTGGAGGGGGGACTATGGCTACACCTTC. Amino acids: CASSFPWRGDYGYTF.

The chain couples TRBV18 to TRBJ2-7, with 13 positions matching TRBD2. CDR1 and CDR2 from the germline V gene are KGHSH and LQKENI. The V segment lost 3 bases and the J segment 11 bases; nucleotides outside the gene matches: 25. The CDR3 is made up of 20 amino acids. CDR3 loop: CASSPTATGTGLAGEGTEYF. CDR3 nucleotide sequence: TGTGCCAGCTCACCGACCGCGACAGGGACCGGACTAGCGGGAGAAGGTACGGAGTACTTC. Together with reference TRBV18 and TRBJ2-7, the CDR3 gives the full variable domain: NAGVMQNPRHLVRRRGQEARLRCSPMKGHSHVYWYRQLPEEGLKFMVYLQKENIIDESGMPKERFSAEFPKEGPSILRIQQVVRGDSAAYFCASSPTATGTGLAGEGTEYFGPGTRLTVT.

The V and J genes are TRBV19 and TRBJ1-2; TRBD1 aligns across 8 bases. The CDR3 contains 14 residues. With V trimmed by 4 bases and J by 3 bases, 4 bases remained unmatched. CDR1 and CDR2 (germline): LNHDA, SQIVND (reference sequence). CDR3 loop: CASSTTGADYGYTF. CDR3 bases: TGTGCCAGTAGTACGACAGGGGCGGACTATGGCTACACCTTC.

The chain joins TRBV6-6 to TRBJ2-7; 7 positions match TRBD1. This CDR3 is 14 amino acids long. Germline V gives CDR1 MNHNY, CDR2 SVGAGI (reference sequence). J gave up 3 bases and V 2 bases, and 4 bases lay outside the gene matches. The CDR3 region has the DNA TGTGCCAGCAGTTACGCCGGGACAGACTACGAGCAGTACTTC. Its protein is CASSYAGTDYEQYF.

The rearrangement joins TRBV7-2 to TRBJ1-6; D unresolved. The germline CDR1 and CDR2 sequences are SGHTA and FQGNSA. This CDR3 spans 12 amino acids. Trimming removed 1 base from V and 9 bases from J, with 4 bases in between. The CDR3 loop reads CASSLEVSPLHF. Here the CDR3 DNA reads TGTGCCAGCAGCTTAGAGGTTTCACCCCTCCACTTT.

This clone was detected a few times. The rearrangement uses TRBV7-9 and TRBJ1-3; D gene uncertain. V was clipped by 5 bases and J by 0 bases, with 11 bases between them. CDR3 length equals 15 residues. The germline V gene encodes CDR1 SEHNR and CDR2 FQNEAQ (reference sequence). The CDR3 here is CASSATRRSGNTIYF. The CDR3 DNA follows: TGTGCCAGCAGCGCCACGCGGCGCTCTGGAAACACCATATATTTT.

The J gene is TRBJ2-5, the V gene TRBV6-6, with TRBD2 matching over 9 bases. The germline gives CDR1 MNHNY, CDR2 SVGAGI (reference sequence). Trimming removed 6 bases from V and 4 bases from J; junction bases left unmatched: 0. CDR3 length: 12 amino acids. This chain's CDR3 is CASRLAGETQYF. Here the CDR3 DNA reads TGTGCCAGCAGACTAGCGGGAGAGACCCAGTACTTC.

This clone has a handful of counts. The chain carries TRBV4-1 and TRBJ1-2; D may be TRBD1 (5 bases). Deletions cut 1 base from V and 3 bases from J, with 15 bases between. Germline CDR1 reads MGHRA; CDR2 reads YSYEKL. The CDR3 runs to 16 residues. The CDR3 nucleotides read TGCGCCAGCAGCCAAGTGGGACTCAATGGGGACTATGGCTACACCTTC. Its translation is CASSQVGLNGDYGYTF.

The chain links TRBV11-3 to TRBJ2-3; tentative D call: TRBD2 (6 bases). Germline V gene sequence: CDR1 SGHNT, CDR2 YENEEA. This CDR3 comprises 14 residues. Trimming shortened V by 3 bases and J by 0 bases, and 7 bases separated the two germline ends. The CDR3 bases are TGTGCCAGCAGCTTTAGCGGTAGCACAGATACGCAGTATTTT. Encoded protein: CASSFSGSTDTQYF.